Presented here are 5 T cell receptor beta chains from one specimen sequenced in a study of blood T cell repertoires in COVID-19. Data came from immunoSEQ multiplex PCR; TCRdb stores just in-frame clones and leaves some out. The data hold 200,000 to 250,000 clones, with about nine tenths observed a single time. Sequencing was carried out using peripheral blood. These receptors all come from a man aged 30-40 years who had recovered from COVID-19.

This clone was seen just once. The chain carries TRBV12-3 or TRBV12-4 and TRBJ1-1, with D tentatively TRBD1 (5 bases). Between the trimmed V and J ends, which lost 3 bases and 11 bases, there was a span of 13 bases. This CDR3 contains 12 residues. Written as DNA, the CDR3 is TGTGCCAGCAGTTTGACAGCCTCACGGGCTTTCTTT. Residues: CASSLTASRAFF.

CDR3 bases: TGTGCCAGTAGCATCGGGACACCCAATGACGCTTTCTTT. Translating it yields CASSIGTPNDAFF. The chain combines TRBV19 with TRBJ1-1, with D possibly being TRBD1 (6 bases). Trimming took 6 bases from V and 11 from J, leaving 19 bases between them. This CDR3 region has 13 residues. CDR1 and CDR2 (germline): LNHDA, SQIVND (reference sequence).

The chain is built from TRBV6-2 or TRBV6-3 and TRBJ2-3; 9 bases are a match to TRBD2. In germline, CDR1 is MNHEY, CDR2 SVGEGT. The CDR3 is 17 residues long. J gave up 4 bases and V 4 bases, and 12 bases lay outside the gene matches. For the CDR3, the DNA is TGTGCCAGCAGTTCCCACCCGGGAGCGGGGGGTTCAGATACGCAGTATTTT. Translated: CASSSHPGAGGSDTQYF.

This chain links TRBV5-1 with TRBJ1-6; no clear D. V shed 0 bases and J shed 5 bases, with 9 bases lying between them. Germline V gives CDR1 SGHRS, CDR2 YFSETQ. This CDR3 has 15 amino acids. CDR3 loop: CASSLVEADNSPLHF. In DNA form, the CDR3 reads TGCGCCAGCAGCTTGGTCGAGGCAGATAATTCACCCCTCCACTTT. The full variable domain, rest sourced from reference TRBV5-1 and TRBJ1-6, is KAGVTQTPRYLIKTRGQQVTLSCSPISGHRSVSWYQQTPGQGLQFLFEYFSETQRNKGNFPGRFSGRQFSNSRSEMNVSTLELGDSALYLCASSLVEADNSPLHFGNGTRLTVT.

This rearrangement joins TRBV5-4 to TRBJ2-7, with 9 bases matching TRBD2. Germline CDR1 and CDR2: SGHNT and YYREEE (reference sequence). V lost 3 bases, J lost 6 bases, and 7 bases stayed unmatched. The length of the CDR3 is 14 residues. CDR3 amino acids: CASSSQRGVGEQYF. In nucleotides, the CDR3 is TGTGCCAGCAGCTCCCAGCGGGGGGTAGGCGAGCAGTACTTC.